This entry features one T cell receptor (beta chain) sequence. Its specificity is unknown. Clones were sequenced by immunoSEQ multiplex PCR, and TCRdb holds only the in-frame ones, with some missing. The profile shows some 310,000 clones, 88% of them singletons. This sample stems from a study of cytomegalovirus exposure and HLA in healthy donors. Germline V gene lookup returns CDR1 SGHDT and CDR2 YYEEEE. Trimming took 0 bases from V and 6 from J; bases not matched to a gene: 5. The CDR3 covers 15 residues. From the roughly 120-subject validation cohort, which was separate from the approximately 670-subject first cohort, the donors were drawn. Whole-study results and caveats: Reportedly, diagnosis of cytomegalovirus status by the classifier showed high specificity and sensitivity. A few chains tied to CMV proved CMV antigen-specific in vitro. The study recorded about 160 TCR beta chains that were cytomegalovirus-associated.

This chain connects TRBV5-6 to TRBJ2-1, with 8 bases lining up with TRBD1. Sequenced material: PBMCs. This receptor was identified in a man aged 25-40 years in good health and CMV-seronegative. The CDR3 loop is CASSLAGGRSNEQFF. CDR3 nucleotide sequence: TGTGCCAGCAGCTTGGCAGGGGGCAGATCCAATGAGCAGTTCTTC.